This T cell receptor (beta chain) derives from a study of T cells after yellow fever vaccination. A single record per CDR3 protein comes from TCRdb applying MiXCR to the 5' RACE reads. The sample has 400,000 to 650,000 distinct CDR3 sequences, 21% seen once; the top ten hold about 16%. The germline V gene has CDR1 ENHRY and CDR2 SYGVKD. The junction had 2 bases not matched to a gene; V was cut back by 6 bases and J by 4 bases. The CDR3 length is 13 residues. The rearrangement joins TRBV10-3 to TRBJ2-3, with 9 nucleotides matching TRBD1. Sequencing was performed on PBMCs, taken less than 25 days after the first yellow fever vaccination. The sequence was obtained from a man between 18 and 35 years old who received the YFV17D yellow fever vaccine. This chain's CDR3 is CAISGQGSDTQYF. As DNA, the CDR3 is TGTGCCATCAGCGGACAGGGGTCAGATACGCAGTATTTT.